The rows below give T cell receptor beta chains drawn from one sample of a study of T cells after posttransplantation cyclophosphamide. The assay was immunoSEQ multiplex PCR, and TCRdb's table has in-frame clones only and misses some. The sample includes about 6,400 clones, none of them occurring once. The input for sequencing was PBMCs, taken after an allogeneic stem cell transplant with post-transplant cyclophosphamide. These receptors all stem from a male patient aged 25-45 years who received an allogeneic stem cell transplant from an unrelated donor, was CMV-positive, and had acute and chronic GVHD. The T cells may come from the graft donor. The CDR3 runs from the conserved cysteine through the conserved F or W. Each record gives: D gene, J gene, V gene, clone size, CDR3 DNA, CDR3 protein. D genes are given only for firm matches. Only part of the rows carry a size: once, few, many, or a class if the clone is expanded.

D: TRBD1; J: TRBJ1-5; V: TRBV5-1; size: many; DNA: TGCGCCAGCAGGAAGACAGGGGATAGCAATCAGCCCCAGCATTTT; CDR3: CASRKTGDSNQPQHF
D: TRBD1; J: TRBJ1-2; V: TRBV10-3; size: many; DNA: TGTGCCATCAGTGACCCAAAGCAGGGGGCCTATGGCTACACCTTC; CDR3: CAISDPKQGAYGYTF
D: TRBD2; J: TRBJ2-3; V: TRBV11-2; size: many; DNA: TGTGCCAGCAGCTCGCCGACTAGCGGGGGCCCTACTAACACAGATACGCAGTATTTT; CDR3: CASSSPTSGGPTNTDTQYF
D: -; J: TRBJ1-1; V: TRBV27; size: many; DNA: TGTGCCAGCAGTCTGGGCCCTATTAACACTGAAGCTTTCTTT; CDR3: CASSLGPINTEAFF
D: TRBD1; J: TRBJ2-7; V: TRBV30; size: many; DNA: TGTGCCTGGGCAGTCACAGGGGCCGCCTACGAGCAGTACTTC; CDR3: CAWAVTGAAYEQYF
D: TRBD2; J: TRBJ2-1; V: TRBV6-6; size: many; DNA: TGTGCCAGCAGGGTAGCGGGGGAAGGTGAGCAGTTCTTC; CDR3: CASRVAGEGEQFF
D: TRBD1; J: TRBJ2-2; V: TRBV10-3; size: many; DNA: TGTGCCATCGGGGACAGGGTCGGCACCGGGGAGCTGTTTTTT; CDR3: CAIGDRVGTGELFF
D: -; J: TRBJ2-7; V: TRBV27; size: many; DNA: TGTGCCAGCAGTTTAGGACTGGCGGCGGACGAGCAGTACTTC; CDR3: CASSLGLAADEQYF
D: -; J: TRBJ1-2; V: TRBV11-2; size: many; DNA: TGTGCCAGCAGCTTCTCAGGCCAGACCTATGGCTACACCTTC; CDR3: CASSFSGQTYGYTF
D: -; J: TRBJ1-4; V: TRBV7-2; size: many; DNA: TGTGCCAGCAGCTTAGCCCGTACAGTGCCATCTTCTTTATTTAATGAAAAACTGTTTTTT; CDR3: CASSLARTVPSSLFNEKLFF
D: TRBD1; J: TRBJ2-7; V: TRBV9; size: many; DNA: TGTGCCAGCAGCACAGGACAGGAGTCCTACGAGCAGTACTTC; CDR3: CASSTGQESYEQYF
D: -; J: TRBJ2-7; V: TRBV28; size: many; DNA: TGTGCCAGCGACGGACAGACCTACGAGCAGTACTTC; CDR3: CASDGQTYEQYF
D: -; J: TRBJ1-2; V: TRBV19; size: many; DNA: TGTGCCAGTAGTATAGCAGTCATCGGCTACACCTTC; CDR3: CASSIAVIGYTF
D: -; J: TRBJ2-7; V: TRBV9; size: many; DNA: TGTGCCAGCACCAGGGGGGACGGTACCTACGAGCAGTACTTC; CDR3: CASTRGDGTYEQYF
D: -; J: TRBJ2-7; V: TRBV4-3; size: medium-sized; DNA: TGCGCCAGCAGCCAAGTAGGGAGTTCAAGTTACTACGAGCAGTACTTC; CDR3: CASSQVGSSSYYEQYF
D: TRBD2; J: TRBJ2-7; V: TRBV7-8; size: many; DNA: TGTGCCAGCAGACCAATAGCGGGAGCGAGCTACGAGCAGTACTTC; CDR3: CASRPIAGASYEQYF
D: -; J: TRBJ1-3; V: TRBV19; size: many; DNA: TGTGCCAGTAGTTGGACTGGTCTCTCTGGAAACACCATATATTTT; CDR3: CASSWTGLSGNTIYF
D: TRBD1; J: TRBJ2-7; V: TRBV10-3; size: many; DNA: TGTGCCATCAGTGAGTCGCCGGGACAGGGGAAGAACGAGCAGTACTTC; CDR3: CAISESPGQGKNEQYF
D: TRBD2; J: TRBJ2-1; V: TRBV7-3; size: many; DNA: TGTGCCAGCAGCTTCGGACTAGCGGGAGCCGATGAGCAGTTCTTC; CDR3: CASSFGLAGADEQFF
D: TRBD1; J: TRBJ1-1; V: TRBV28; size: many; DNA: TGTGCCAGCAGTTTGGACAGGGGCCCGATAGCTTTCTTT; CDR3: CASSLDRGPIAFF
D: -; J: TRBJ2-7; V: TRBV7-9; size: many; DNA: TGTGCCAGCAGCTTAGGCGGGGACTCCTACGAGCAGTACTTC; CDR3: CASSLGGDSYEQYF
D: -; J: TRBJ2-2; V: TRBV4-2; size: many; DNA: TGTGCCAGCAGCCTCGAGGGGGGGAGAACCTTCCTCGGGGAGCTGTTTTTT; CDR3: CASSLEGGRTFLGELFF
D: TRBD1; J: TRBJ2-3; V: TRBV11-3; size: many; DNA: TGTGCCAGCACCGGACAGGGAAGGACAGATACGCAGTATTTT; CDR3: CASTGQGRTDTQYF
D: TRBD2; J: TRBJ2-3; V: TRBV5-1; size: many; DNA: TGCGCCAGCAGCTTAACTAGCGGGGTTTTCACAGATACGCAGTATTTT; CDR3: CASSLTSGVFTDTQYF
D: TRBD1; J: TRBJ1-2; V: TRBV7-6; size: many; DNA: TGTGCCAGCAGCTCTGGGACAGGGAACGGCTACACCTTC; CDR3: CASSSGTGNGYTF
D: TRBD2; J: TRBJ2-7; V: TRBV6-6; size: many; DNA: TGTGCCAGCAGTGCCCGACTAGCGGGAGGCCCTCCCGAGCAGTACTTC; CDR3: CASSARLAGGPPEQYF
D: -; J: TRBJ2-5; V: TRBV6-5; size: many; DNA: TGTGCCAGCAGGCGGGCAGGCCAGCTCATAGAGACCCAGTACTTC; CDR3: CASRRAGQLIETQYF
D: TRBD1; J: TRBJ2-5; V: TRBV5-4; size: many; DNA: TGTGCCAGCAGCTTAGGGACAGGGGGGGAGACCCAGTACTTC; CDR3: CASSLGTGGETQYF
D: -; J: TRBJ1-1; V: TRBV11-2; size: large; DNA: TGTGCCAGCAGCCCCGGGGGAACTGAAGCTTTCTTT; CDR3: CASSPGGTEAFF
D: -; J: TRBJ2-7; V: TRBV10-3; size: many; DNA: TGTGCCATCAGTGAGTCGACTAGCGAGCAGTACTTC; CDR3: CAISESTSEQYF
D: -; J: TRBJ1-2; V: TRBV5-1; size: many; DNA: TGCGCCAGCAGCTTTACGGCTTCGAGCGATGGCTACACCTTC; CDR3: CASSFTASSDGYTF
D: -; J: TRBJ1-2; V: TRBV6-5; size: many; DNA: TGTGCCAGCAGTTACTCAGGAGGGGACTATGGCTACACCTTC; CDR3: CASSYSGGDYGYTF
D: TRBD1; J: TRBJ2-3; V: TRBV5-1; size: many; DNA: TGCGCCAGCAGCCCGGACAGGGCGGTAGATACGCAGTATTTT; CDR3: CASSPDRAVDTQYF
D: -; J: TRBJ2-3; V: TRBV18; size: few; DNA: TGTGCCAGCTCCCCCTCCGGCACAGATACGCAGTATTTT; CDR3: CASSPSGTDTQYF
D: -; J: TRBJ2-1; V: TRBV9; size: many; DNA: TGTGCCAGCAGCGATCCGGGATCCCAGGTAAACAATGAGCAGTTCTTC; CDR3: CASSDPGSQVNNEQFF
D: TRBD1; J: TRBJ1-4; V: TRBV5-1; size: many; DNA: TGCGCCAGCAGCCTAGGACAGGGGGCAACTAATGAAAAACTGTTTTTT; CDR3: CASSLGQGATNEKLFF
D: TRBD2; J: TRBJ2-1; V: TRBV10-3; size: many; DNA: TGTGCCATCAGGGGGACTAGCGGGGGGGCCGTGGATGAGCAGTTCTTC; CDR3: CAIRGTSGGAVDEQFF
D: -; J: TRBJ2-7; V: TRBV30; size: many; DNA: TGTGCCTGGAAGGGGGGGCTAACCTACGAGCAGTACTTC; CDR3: CAWKGGLTYEQYF
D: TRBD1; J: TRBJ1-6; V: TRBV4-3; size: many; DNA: TGCGCCAGCAGCCAGGACAGGGAAATAGTTGTGGGAAATTCACCCCTCCACTTT; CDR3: CASSQDREIVVGNSPLHF
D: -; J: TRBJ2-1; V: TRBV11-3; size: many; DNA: TGTGCCAGCAGCCGCCTTACAGGTTCCAATGAGCAGTTCTTC; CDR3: CASSRLTGSNEQFF
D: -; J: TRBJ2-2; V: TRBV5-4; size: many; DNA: TGTGCCAGCAGCCCTGGGGCCTCCTGGAACACCGGGGAGCTGTTTTTT; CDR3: CASSPGASWNTGELFF
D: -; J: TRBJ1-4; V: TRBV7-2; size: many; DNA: TGTGCCAGCAGCTTAGCAATGTGGGCCGGAGGTGAAAAACTGTTTTTT; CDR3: CASSLAMWAGGEKLFF
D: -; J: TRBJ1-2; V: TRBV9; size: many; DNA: TGTGCCAGCAGCGCCCTAGGAGGGGAGACTTATGGCTACACCTTC; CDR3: CASSALGGETYGYTF
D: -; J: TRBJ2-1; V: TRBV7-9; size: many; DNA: TGTGCCAGCAGCGCCGGGAACTACAATGAGCAGTTCTTC; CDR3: CASSAGNYNEQFF
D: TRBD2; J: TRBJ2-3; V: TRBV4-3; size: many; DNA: TGCGCCAGCAGCCTCGGACTAGCGGGAGCAGATACGCAGTATTTT; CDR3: CASSLGLAGADTQYF
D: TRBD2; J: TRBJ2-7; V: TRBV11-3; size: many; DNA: TGTGCCAGCAGCCCATCCGGCGGGGGGACGTACGAGCAGTACTTC; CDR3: CASSPSGGGTYEQYF
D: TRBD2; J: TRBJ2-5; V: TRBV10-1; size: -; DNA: TGCGCCAGCAGTGGAAGCGGGGGGGACCAAGAGACCCAGTACTTC; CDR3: CASSGSGGDQETQYF
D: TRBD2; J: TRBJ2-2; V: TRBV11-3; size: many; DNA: TGTGCCAGCAGCCGGACTAGCGGGGCGGAGACCGGGGAGCTGTTTTTT; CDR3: CASSRTSGAETGELFF
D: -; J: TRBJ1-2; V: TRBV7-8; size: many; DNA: TGTGCCAGCAGCCAGGGACAAGGCTATGGCTACACCTTC; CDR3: CASSQGQGYGYTF
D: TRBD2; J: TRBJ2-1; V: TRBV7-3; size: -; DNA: TGTGCCAGCAGCGAGACTAGCGGGCCTTGGGCCTACAATGAGCAGTTCTTC; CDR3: CASSETSGPWAYNEQFF
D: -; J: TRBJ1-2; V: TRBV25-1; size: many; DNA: TGTGCCAGCAGTGAATACGGACAGAATGTCTATGGCTACACCTTC; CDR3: CASSEYGQNVYGYTF
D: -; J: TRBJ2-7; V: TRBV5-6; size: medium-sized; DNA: TGTGCCAGCAGCTTGGGATCTTTGAGCCACGAGCAGTACTTC; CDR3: CASSLGSLSHEQYF
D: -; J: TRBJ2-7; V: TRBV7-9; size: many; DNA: TGTGCCAGCAGCTCAGACAGGACCTCCTCCTACGAGCAGTACTTC; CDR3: CASSSDRTSSYEQYF